The present entry profiles one T cell receptor beta chain with its context. This entry is derived from a study of T cell responses to AZD1222 COVID-19 vaccine. Study-level background: Investigators merged groups given second doses at roughly 4 or roughly 12 weeks.

Clones were sequenced by immunoSEQ multiplex PCR, and TCRdb holds only the in-frame ones, with some missing. The sample contains some 90,000 clones, around 85% of which appear only once. The CDR3 runs to 13 residues. Trimming removed 0 bases at V and 7 bases at J, with 7 bases between. Looked up from germline, CDR1 is SGHTA and CDR2 is FQGTGA. This TCR was sampled from an adult in good health. This chain joins TRBV7-3 and TRBJ1-5, with no clear D. The specimen was peripheral blood, collected on day 0 of AZD1222 vaccination. CDR3 residues: CASSLTRDQPQHF. The CDR3 DNA sequence: TGTGCCAGCAGCTTAACGAGAGACCAGCCCCAGCATTTT.